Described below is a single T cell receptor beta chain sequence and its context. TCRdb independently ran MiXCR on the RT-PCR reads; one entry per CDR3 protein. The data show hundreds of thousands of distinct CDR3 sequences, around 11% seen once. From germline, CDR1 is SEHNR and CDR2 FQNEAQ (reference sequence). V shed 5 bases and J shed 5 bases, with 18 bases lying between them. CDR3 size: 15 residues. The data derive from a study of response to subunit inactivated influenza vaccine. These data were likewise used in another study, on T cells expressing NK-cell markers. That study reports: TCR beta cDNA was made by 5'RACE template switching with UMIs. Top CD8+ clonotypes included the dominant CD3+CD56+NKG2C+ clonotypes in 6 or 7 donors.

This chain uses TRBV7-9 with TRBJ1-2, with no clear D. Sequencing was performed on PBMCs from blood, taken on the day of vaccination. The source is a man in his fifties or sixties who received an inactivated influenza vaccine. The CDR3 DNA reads TGTGCCAGCAGCAACCGCCCCACTCAACCATATGGCTACACCTTC. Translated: CASSNRPTQPYGYTF.